Shown below are 9 T cell receptor beta chains from a single sample sequenced in a study of T-cell memory formation after mild COVID-19. TCRdb reprocessed the 5' RACE reads via MiXCR and lists one record per CDR3 protein. The sample holds about 500,000 distinct CDR3 sequences, about a fifth seen once. The source material was PBMCs or a T cell subset sorted from them (not recorded which). These receptors were obtained from an adult woman who had mild COVID-19 (a few samples of this study predate the infection). Cell type and time point are not known.

In its sample, this clonotype was seen once. The chain employs TRBV20-1 and TRBJ1-1; D is perhaps TRBD1 (5 bases). The V and J ends lost 3 bases and 2 bases respectively, with 10 bases between them. The length of the CDR3 is 13 residues. Per germline, CDR1 DFQATT and CDR2 SNEGSKA (reference sequence). Here the CDR3 DNA reads TGCAGTGCTAGTCAGGGACCTAACACTGAAGCTTTCTTT. Protein sequence: CSASQGPNTEAFF.

With regard to this clonotype: This clone may be a read error of a much larger clone one base away. V gene TRBV5-1 combines with J gene TRBJ2-5, with 12 nucleotides matching TRBD1. CDR1 and CDR2 from the germline V gene are SGHRS and YFSETQ. The CDR3 loop spans 14 amino acids. CDR3 sequence reads: CAISGGQGAETQYF. The CDR3 region has the DNA TGCGCCATCAGCGGGGGACAGGGGGCAGAGACCCAGTACTTC.

The genes are TRBV5-1 and TRBJ1-1; D remains ambiguous. The V gene lost 0 bases and the J gene lost 4 bases, with 19 bases spanning the gap. Germline CDR1 SGHRS, CDR2 YFSETQ. This CDR3 spans 17 amino acids. CDR3 DNA sequence: TGCGCCAGCAGCTTGGAGCCCTCCAGCGGATACAGCACTGAAGCTTTCTTT. Translated, it gives CASSLEPSSGYSTEAFF.

This chain uses TRBV24-1 with TRBJ2-1; D is unresolved. The germline CDR1 and CDR2 sequences are KGHDR and SFDVKD. The CDR3 extends over 14 amino acids. Trimming stripped 5 bases from V and 7 bases from J, with 14 bases between. The CDR3 sequence: CATSAGLWKNEQFF. As DNA, the CDR3 is TGTGCCACCAGTGCGGGTCTATGGAAGAATGAGCAGTTCTTC.

This sequence joins TRBV5-1 and TRBJ2-5; 9 bases agree with TRBD2. The junction had 4 bases not matched to a gene; V was cut back by 4 bases and J by 0 bases. This CDR3 contains 15 residues. The germline V gene has CDR1 SGHRS and CDR2 YFSETQ. The CDR3 region is CASSRTSAYQETQYF. Here the CDR3 DNA reads TGCGCCAGCAGCCGGACTAGCGCGTACCAAGAGACCCAGTACTTC.

This chain links TRBV19 with TRBJ1-5; no reliable D call. Between the trimmed V and J ends, which lost 0 bases and 5 bases, there was a span of 5 bases. CDR1 is LNHDA, CDR2 SQIVND, per germline (reference sequence). The CDR3 has 13 residues. The CDR3: CASSIEEDQPQHF. The CDR3 coding sequence is TGTGCCAGTAGTATAGAGGAAGATCAGCCCCAGCATTTT.

This clonotype was detected ten times or more. A read error may produce the germline difference seen at one junction end. The gene calls are TRBV5-1 and TRBJ2-3; the D gene is possibly TRBD1 (6 bases). This CDR3 is built from 14 residues. Germline-derived CDR1 and CDR2 are SGHRS and YFSETQ. CDR3 amino acids: CASSRQGSADTQYF. For the CDR3, the DNA is TGTGCCAGCAGCCGTCAGGGGAGCGCAGATACGCAGTATTTT.

This clonotype has more than one count but fewer than ten. This sequence joins TRBV6-2 or TRBV6-3 and TRBJ2-6; 10 bases match TRBD2. The V and J ends lost 4 bases and 2 bases, in that order; junction bases with no gene match: 8. This CDR3 has 18 residues. The V gene's germline CDR1 is MNHEY and CDR2 SVGEGT. The CDR3 reads CASSSGTSVFPGANVLTF. The CDR3 DNA sequence: TGTGCCAGCAGTTCCGGGACTAGCGTTTTCCCTGGGGCCAACGTCCTGACTTTC.

This clonotype turned up a few times. The rearrangement uses TRBV4-3 and TRBJ2-1; 9 bases are a match to TRBD2. CDR1 is LGHNA and CDR2 is YSLEER in the germline V gene. Trimming cost V 1 base and J 8 bases; bases outside gene matches: 12. The length of the CDR3 is 17 residues. CDR3 protein: CASSQGTGSGSIDEQFF. The CDR3 bases are TGCGCCAGCAGCCAAGGAACCGGTAGCGGGAGTATTGATGAGCAGTTCTTC.